This T cell receptor beta chain was sequenced in a study of blood T cell repertoires in COVID-19. This clone has only a few counts. Trimming took 6 bases from V and 6 from J, leaving 18 bases between them. Per germline, CDR1 SGDLS and CDR2 YYNGEE. The CDR3 contains 15 residues. The table came from immunoSEQ multiplex PCR; TCRdb's copy has only in-frame clones and leaves some out. The sample comprises about 100,000 clones, about 90% of which are singletons, and around a tenth rests with the top ten. Sequencing used peripheral blood. This rearrangement joins TRBV9 to TRBJ1-4; D possibly corresponds to TRBD1 (5 bases). This sequence was found in a woman in her 30s with acute or convalescent COVID-19. In DNA, the CDR3 is TGTGCCAGCAACCTCGGGACTTCCCCTTATGAAAAACTGTTTTTT. Its protein product is CASNLGTSPYEKLFF.